This T cell receptor (beta chain) was observed in a study of T cell changes during pregnancy in multiple sclerosis. The protocol was immunoSEQ multiplex PCR, while the TCRdb copy is restricted to in-frame clones and leaves out a portion. Among tens of thousands of clones listed, about 90% were seen once. This CDR3 has 17 residues. Germline V lookup: CDR1 LGHNA, CDR2 YNFKEQ. After removal of 0 bases from V and 6 bases from J, the junction contained 8 bases not matched to a gene. V and J are TRBV4-2 and TRBJ2-3; TRBD2 matches at 11 bases. Here the sequenced sample was CD4+ T cells from peripheral blood mononuclear cells, taken in the third trimester of pregnancy. This TCR was recovered from a female donor in good health, enrolled as a control in a pregnancy study. CDR3 in amino acids: CASSQDSGASGRDTQYF. The DNA for the CDR3 is TGTGCCAGCAGCCAAGATAGCGGCGCTAGCGGGAGGGATACGCAGTATTTT.